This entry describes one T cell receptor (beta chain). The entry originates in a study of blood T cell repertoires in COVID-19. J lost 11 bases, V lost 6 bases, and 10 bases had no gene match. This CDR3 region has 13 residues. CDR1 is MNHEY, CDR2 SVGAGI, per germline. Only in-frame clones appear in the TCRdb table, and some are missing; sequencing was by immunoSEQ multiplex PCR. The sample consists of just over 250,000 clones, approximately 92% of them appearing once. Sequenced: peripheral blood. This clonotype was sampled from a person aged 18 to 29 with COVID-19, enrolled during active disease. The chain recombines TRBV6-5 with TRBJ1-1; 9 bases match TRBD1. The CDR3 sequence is CASSLGQGVLAFF. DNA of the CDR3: TGTGCCAGCAGCCTGGGACAGGGTGTTCTGGCTTTCTTT.